These 5 T cell receptor beta chains originate from one sample sequenced in a study of T cell repertoires in cytomegalovirus infection. From the reads, TCRdb called clonotypes with MiXCR, one entry per CDR3 protein. This table holds 150,000 to 200,000 distinct CDR3 sequences, about a sixth found once. The sequenced sample was CD8+ T cells from PBMCs. The source of these receptors is a human donor in good health (CMV status not recorded). Some clones in this sample may be carry-over from other donors' samples.

The rearrangement uses TRBV6-1 and TRBJ2-7, with D hard to call. Germline lookup yields CDR1 MNHNS and CDR2 SASEGT. The germline V and J ends were trimmed by 10 bases and 3 bases, with 25 bases remaining between them. The CDR3 covers 16 residues. The CDR3 here is CATRGPGRTEFYEQYF. The CDR3 DNA sequence: TGTGCCACCCGCGGCCCCGGACGGACGGAGTTCTACGAGCAGTACTTC.

The rearrangement joins TRBV7-9 to TRBJ2-2; tentatively, D is TRBD2 (6 bases). V lost 4 bases and J lost 0, with 12 bases in between. CDR3 length: 16 amino acids. From germline, CDR1 is SEHNR and CDR2 FQNEAQ (reference sequence). The CDR3 DNA follows: TGTGCCAGCAGCTCCTCTAGCGAGCCGAACACCGGGGAGCTGTTTTTT. Encoded protein: CASSSSSEPNTGELFF.

This clonotype showed up just a few times. The chain joins TRBV11-2 to TRBJ2-2; D is possibly TRBD1 (5 bases). CDR1 SGHAT and CDR2 FQNNGV come from the germline V gene. V was shortened by 5 bases and J by 3 bases, with 10 bases between the two germline ends. This CDR3 spans 14 amino acids. The CDR3 spells CASSPAGYTGELFF. CDR3 DNA: TGTGCCAGCAGCCCTGCAGGGTACACCGGGGAGCTGTTTTTT.

This clonotype was recorded a few times. The chain recombines TRBV12-3 or TRBV12-4 with TRBJ2-6; D not resolved. The CDR3 consists of 17 residues. V lost 7 bases, J lost 1 base, and 17 bases lay in between. In nucleotides, the CDR3 is TGTGCCAGCAACCTTAATCCCAAGTCGTCTGGGGCCAACGTCCTGACTTTC. Residues: CASNLNPKSSGANVLTF.

This clonotype was picked up a small number of times. The chain is built from TRBV12-5 and TRBJ2-1; 7 bases are shared with TRBD2. The ends lost 0 bases at V and 1 base at J; junction bases unmatched: 6. The germline CDR1 and CDR2 sequences are LGHNT and FRNRAP. This CDR3 contains 17 residues. The CDR3 here is CASGLVRSGGSYNEQFF. CDR3 coding DNA: TGTGCTAGTGGTTTGGTACGATCGGGGGGTTCCTACAATGAGCAGTTCTTC.